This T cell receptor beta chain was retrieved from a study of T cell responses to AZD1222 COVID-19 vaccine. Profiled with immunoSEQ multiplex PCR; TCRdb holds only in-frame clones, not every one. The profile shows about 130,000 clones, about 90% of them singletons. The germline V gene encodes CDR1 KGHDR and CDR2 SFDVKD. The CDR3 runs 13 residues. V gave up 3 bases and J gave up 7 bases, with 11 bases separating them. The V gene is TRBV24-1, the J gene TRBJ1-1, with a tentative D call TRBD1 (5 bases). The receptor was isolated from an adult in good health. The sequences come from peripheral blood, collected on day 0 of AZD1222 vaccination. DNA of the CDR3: TGTGCCACCAGTGATCCCGGGACGGATGAAGCTTTCTTT. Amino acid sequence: CATSDPGTDEAFF.